This T cell receptor (beta chain) appears in the sequencing data of a study of blood T cell repertoires in COVID-19. On the study more broadly: Sample material is recorded as cDNA or gDNA derived from T cells, B-cell-depleted T cells, or PBMCs.

This clone was picked up one time. The repertoire was sequenced with immunoSEQ multiplex PCR; TCRdb's copy has only in-frame clones and lacks some. This table has about 330,000 clones, around nine tenths appearing once. This clonotype was sampled from a woman aged 45-60 years with active or convalescent COVID-19. What was sequenced was peripheral blood.

CDR3 sequence: CASTRDSGGYTF. CDR3 in DNA: TGTGCCAGCACCAGGGACAGCGGTGGCTACACCTTC. The chain is built from TRBV2 and TRBJ1-2; TRBD1 agrees at 7 bases. From germline, CDR1 is SNHLY and CDR2 FYNNEI. With V trimmed by 7 bases and J by 7 bases, 6 bases remained unmatched. The CDR3 is 12 residues long.